One sample yielded the 23 T cell receptor beta chains listed below, sequenced in a study of T cell responses to AZD1222 COVID-19 vaccine. Here immunoSEQ multiplex PCR was the method, and the copy in TCRdb shows in-frame clones only, minus some. The sample records about 82,000 clones, approximately 83% being singletons. This specimen consisted of peripheral blood, obtained 28 days after the second AZD1222 dose. These receptor sequences come from an adult who received the AZD1222 COVID-19 vaccine.

The chain joins TRBV19 to TRBJ2-5; D perhaps matches TRBD2 (7 bases). This CDR3 spans 14 amino acids. Germline CDR1 reads LNHDA; CDR2 reads SQIVND (reference sequence). Trimming removed 3 bases at V and 3 bases at J, with 11 bases between. Here the CDR3 DNA reads TGTGCCAGTAGTATGGGCGGGGGCGAAGAGACCCAGTACTTC. Amino acid sequence: CASSMGGGEETQYF.

The chain combines TRBV7-9 with TRBJ1-3; D is perhaps TRBD1 (5 bases). Germline loops: CDR1 SEHNR, CDR2 FQNEAQ (reference sequence). There are 14 residues in the CDR3. The ends were cut back, 3 bases at V and 0 bases at J, with 6 bases in the middle. CDR3 coding DNA: TGTGCCAGCAGCTTGGGGGGCTCTGGAAACACCATATATTTT. Translation: CASSLGGSGNTIYF.

The chain is built from TRBV7-8 and TRBJ2-5; 11 bases are a match to TRBD1. V gave up 7 bases and J gave up 4 bases; unmatched junction bases: 8. Germline loops: CDR1 SGHVS, CDR2 FQNEAQ. The CDR3 covers 15 residues. The CDR3, as DNA: TGTGCCAGCAACCCAAGGACAGGGGGCTTAGAGACCCAGTACTTC. Translated, it gives CASNPRTGGLETQYF.

This clone came up once. The V call is TRBV11-2, the J call TRBJ1-2, with D perhaps matching TRBD1 (5 bases). The CDR3 is made up of 14 amino acids. Trimming cost V 0 bases and J 4 bases, with 9 bases left between them. CDR1 is SGHAT, CDR2 FQNNGV, per germline. The CDR3 sequence is CASSLDNTGYGYTF. Here the CDR3 DNA reads TGTGCCAGCAGCTTAGATAATACAGGCTATGGCTACACCTTC.

In its sample, this clone was seen a few times. The chain combines TRBV6-2 or TRBV6-3 with TRBJ1-1, with D tentatively TRBD1 (5 bases). Germline values: CDR1 MNHEY, CDR2 SVGEGT. This CDR3 spans 14 amino acids. The V gene lost 6 bases and the J gene lost 5 bases, with 16 bases spanning the gap. For the CDR3, the DNA is TGTGCCAGCAGCGACAGAGGTGGGCGGACTGAAGCTTTCTTT. Protein product: CASSDRGGRTEAFF.

This rearrangement joins TRBV5-1 to TRBJ1-6; possible D gene TRBD1, 5 bases. Germline V gene lookup returns CDR1 SGHRS and CDR2 YFSETQ. V shed 1 base and J shed 8 bases, with 10 bases lying between them. The CDR3 sequence is 14 residues long. CDR3 in amino acids: CASSLMGDDSPLHF. The CDR3 nucleotides read TGCGCCAGCAGCTTGATGGGGGATGATTCACCCCTCCACTTT.

This clone was detected only once. The V gene is TRBV19, the J gene TRBJ1-5; maybe TRBD1 (6 bases). Germline CDR1 reads LNHDA; CDR2 reads SQIVND (reference sequence). There are 16 residues in the CDR3. The germline V and J ends were trimmed by 5 bases and 6 bases, with 20 bases remaining between them. CDR3 nucleotide sequence: TGTGCCAGTAGTTACCGGGCGGGGGGCAGTTTTCAGCCCCAGCATTTT. The encoded protein is CASSYRAGGSFQPQHF.

The V and J genes are TRBV19 and TRBJ1-1; 10 nucleotides align to TRBD1. CDR3 length equals 12 residues. Looked up from germline, CDR1 is LNHDA and CDR2 is SQIVND (reference sequence). J was trimmed by 10 bases and V by 5 bases; bases with no gene match: 4. This chain's CDR3 is CASSRQGAGAFF. CDR3 DNA: TGTGCCAGTAGTCGACAGGGGGCCGGAGCTTTCTTT.

The chain has TRBV6-2 or TRBV6-3 and TRBJ2-7, with a weak D call TRBD1 (6 bases). Germline V gene lookup returns CDR1 MNHEY and CDR2 SVGEGT. There are 16 residues in the CDR3. V lost 0 bases and J lost 6, with 18 bases in between. The CDR3 protein is CASSYSGGRDLFEQYF. In DNA, the CDR3 is TGTGCCAGCAGTTACTCTGGGGGCAGGGATCTCTTCGAGCAGTACTTC.

The genes are TRBV14 and TRBJ1-3, with D uncertain. V was clipped by 3 bases and J by 8 bases, with 20 bases between them. The CDR3 totals 16 residues. The V gene's germline CDR1 is SGHDN and CDR2 FVKESK. The CDR3 DNA reads as TGTGCCAGCAGCCAGGTTTTTGGGAACGCTCTGGACACCATATATTTT. This codes for CASSQVFGNALDTIYF. The full variable domain, in which reference TRBV14 and TRBJ1-3 provide the parts outside the CDR3, is EAGVTQFPSHSVIEKGQTVTLRCDPISGHDNLYWYRRVMGKEIKFLLHFVKESKQDESGMPNNRFLAERTGGTYSTLKVQPAELEDSGVYFCASSQVFGNALDTIYFGEGSWLTVV.

V is TRBV12-3 or TRBV12-4 and J is TRBJ1-2; D may be TRBD1 (5 bases). V was pared by 9 bases and J by 4 bases, with 15 bases between. The CDR3 loop spans 13 amino acids. The CDR3 nucleotides read TGTGCCAGTGCGCGCGACAGCGTCTATGGCTACACCTTC. Its translation is CASARDSVYGYTF.

The chain links TRBV30 to TRBJ1-4; D may be TRBD1 (6 bases). The V and J ends lost 4 bases and 3 bases respectively, with 18 bases between them. The germline CDR1 and CDR2 sequences are GTSNPN and SVGIG (reference sequence). The CDR3 is made up of 16 amino acids. The CDR3 nucleotides read TGTGCCTGGACCCCTCATACAGGGAAAGCTAATGAAAAACTGTTTTTT. It is translated as CAWTPHTGKANEKLFF.

This chain uses TRBV24-1 with TRBJ1-2; 9 bases fit TRBD1. V shed 4 bases, J shed 6 bases, and the junction held 5 bases outside the gene matches. This CDR3 has 14 amino acids. Germline CDR1 KGHDR, CDR2 SFDVKD. In nucleotides, the CDR3 is TGTGCCACCAGTGACATAGGGACAGGGCATGGCTACACCTTC. It encodes CATSDIGTGHGYTF.

The rearrangement links TRBV18 to TRBJ1-1; D is undetermined. There are 15 residues in the CDR3. Trimming took 2 bases from V and 0 from J, leaving 10 bases between them. Germline CDR1 KGHSH, CDR2 LQKENI. In DNA form, the CDR3 reads TGTGCCAGCTCACCAGCAGGCGGGGTGAACACTGAAGCTTTCTTT. The encoded protein is CASSPAGGVNTEAFF.

The chain is built from TRBV18 and TRBJ1-2, with D hard to call. Trimming took off 10 bases at V and 8 bases at J, with 23 bases between the two ends. CDR3 length: 14 amino acids. The V gene's germline CDR1 is KGHSH and CDR2 LQKENI. CDR3 nucleotides: TGTGCCAACTCCCGGACCCAAACTGAAGGGGGCTACACCTTC. This gives the protein CANSRTQTEGGYTF.

The J gene is TRBJ1-5, the V gene TRBV11-3, with D hard to call. The CDR3 is 12 amino acids. V was trimmed by 3 bases and J by 4 bases, leaving 4 bases between them. CDR1 and CDR2 (germline): SGHNT, YENEEA. CDR3 residues: CASSFGNQPQHF. The DNA of the CDR3 is TGTGCCAGCAGCTTTGGAAATCAGCCCCAGCATTTT. The full variable domain, its missing parts supplied by reference TRBV11-3 and TRBJ1-5, is EAGVVQSPRYKIIEKKQPVAFWCNPISGHNTLYWYLQNLGQGPELLIRYENEEAVDDSQLPKDRFSAERLKGVDSTLKIQPAELGDSAVYLCASSFGNQPQHFGDGTRLSIL.

The chain employs TRBV2 and TRBJ1-2; D remains ambiguous. V dropped 6 bases and J dropped 7 bases, with 6 bases sitting between them. CDR1 is SNHLY and CDR2 is FYNNEI in the germline V gene. CDR3 size: 10 residues. CDR3 bases: TGTGCCAGCAGGACACCTGGCTACACCTTC. Its translation: CASRTPGYTF.

The V call is TRBV14, the J call TRBJ1-6; D is unclear. Looked up from germline, CDR1 is SGHDN and CDR2 is FVKESK. V lost 1 base and J 0 bases, leaving 7 bases between the germline ends. This CDR3 region has 16 residues. The CDR3 sequence: CASSQVVSSYNSPLHF. The CDR3, as DNA: TGTGCCAGCAGCCAAGTGGTGAGCTCCTATAATTCACCCCTCCACTTT.

This sequence joins TRBV2 and TRBJ2-3, with unresolved D. CDR3 length equals 13 residues. Trimming took 0 bases from V and 10 from J, leaving 11 bases between them. CDR1 and CDR2 (germline): SNHLY, FYNNEI. CDR3 nucleotides: TGTGCCAGCAGTGAAGCGCGAGGCCAGGCGCAGTATTTT. The encoded protein is CASSEARGQAQYF.

V and J are TRBV27 and TRBJ2-3; TRBD2 matches 7 bases. The germline CDR1 and CDR2 sequences are MNHEY and SMNVEV (reference sequence). Losses at the gene ends were 6 bases for V and 4 bases for J; bases not matched to a gene: 7. The CDR3 has 14 residues. CDR3 region: CASRLGAGSDTQYF. As DNA, the CDR3 is TGTGCCAGCAGGTTGGGAGCGGGATCAGATACGCAGTATTTT.

The chain recombines TRBV27 with TRBJ1-1; D gene unclear. This CDR3 is built from 13 residues. Germline V CDR1 and CDR2: MNHEY, SMNVEV (reference sequence). Trimming took 6 bases from V and 1 from J, leaving 9 bases between them. CDR3 amino acids: CASRWTGNTEAFF. The CDR3, as DNA: TGTGCCAGCAGGTGGACGGGGAACACTGAAGCTTTCTTT.

This clone was seen only once. V usage is TRBV11-1 and J usage is TRBJ2-3; maybe TRBD1 (6 bases). The CDR3 length is 16 residues. Germline V CDR1 and CDR2: SGHAT, FQDESV (reference sequence). Trimming removed 0 bases at V and 0 bases at J, with 10 bases between. The CDR3 loop reads CASSLALGASTDTQYF. The CDR3 coding sequence is TGTGCCAGCAGCTTAGCGTTGGGGGCGAGCACAGATACGCAGTATTTT.

The chain recombines TRBV7-3 with TRBJ2-2, with no clear D. The V end lost 8 bases, the J end lost 2 bases, and 6 bases lay between the germline ends. The CDR3 extends over 12 amino acids. The germline V gene encodes CDR1 SGHTA and CDR2 FQGTGA. The CDR3 nucleotides read TGTGCCAGCGGTCGAAACACCGGGGAGCTGTTTTTT. This sequence encodes CASGRNTGELFF.